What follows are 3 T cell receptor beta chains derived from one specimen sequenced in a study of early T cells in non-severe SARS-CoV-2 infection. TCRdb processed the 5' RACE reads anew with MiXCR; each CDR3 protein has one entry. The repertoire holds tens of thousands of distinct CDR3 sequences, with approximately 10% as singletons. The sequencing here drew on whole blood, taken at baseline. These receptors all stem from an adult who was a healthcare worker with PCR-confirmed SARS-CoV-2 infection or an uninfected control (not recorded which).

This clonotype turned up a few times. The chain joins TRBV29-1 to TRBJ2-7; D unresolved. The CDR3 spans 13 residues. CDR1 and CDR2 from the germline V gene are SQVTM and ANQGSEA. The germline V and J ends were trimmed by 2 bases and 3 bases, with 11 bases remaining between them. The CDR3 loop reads CSVEPDGLYEQYF. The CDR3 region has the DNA TGCAGCGTTGAACCGGACGGTCTCTACGAGCAGTACTTC.

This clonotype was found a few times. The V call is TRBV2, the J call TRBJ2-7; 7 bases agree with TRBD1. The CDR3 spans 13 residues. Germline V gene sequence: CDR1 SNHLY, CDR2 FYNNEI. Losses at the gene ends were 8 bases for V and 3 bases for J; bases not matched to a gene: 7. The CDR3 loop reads CASANRGVYEQYF. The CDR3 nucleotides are TGTGCCAGCGCAAACAGGGGAGTCTACGAGCAGTACTTC.

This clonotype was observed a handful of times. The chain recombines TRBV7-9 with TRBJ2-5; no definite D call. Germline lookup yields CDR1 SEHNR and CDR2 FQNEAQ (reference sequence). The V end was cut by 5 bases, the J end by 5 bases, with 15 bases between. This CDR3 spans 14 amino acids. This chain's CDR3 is CASSLPDLLETQYF. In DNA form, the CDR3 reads TGTGCCAGCAGCCTCCCGGACCTTCTGGAGACCCAGTACTTC.